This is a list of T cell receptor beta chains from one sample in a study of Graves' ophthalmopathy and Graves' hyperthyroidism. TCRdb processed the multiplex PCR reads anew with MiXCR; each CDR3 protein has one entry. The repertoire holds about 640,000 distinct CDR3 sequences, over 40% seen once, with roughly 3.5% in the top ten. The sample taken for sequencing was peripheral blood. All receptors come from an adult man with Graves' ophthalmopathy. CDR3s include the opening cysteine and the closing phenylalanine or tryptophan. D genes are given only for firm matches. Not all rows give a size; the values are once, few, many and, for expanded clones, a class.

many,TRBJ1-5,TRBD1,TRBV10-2,TGCGCCAGCAGGCGACAGGGGGATCAGCCCCAGCATTTT,CASRRQGDQPQHF
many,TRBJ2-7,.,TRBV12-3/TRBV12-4,TGTGCCAGCAGTTTGCGACACCTCTACGAGCAGTACTTC,CASSLRHLYEQYF
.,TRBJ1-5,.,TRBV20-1,TGCAGTGCTAGACCGTCTGGGGAGACCCAGCATTTT,CSARPSGETQHF
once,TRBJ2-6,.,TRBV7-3,TGCGCCAGCAGCCCACGACAGGAGGACCTGACTTTC,CASSPRQEDLTF
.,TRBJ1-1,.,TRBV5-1,TGCGCCAGCACTTTGACGGGAAACACTGAAGCTTTCTTC,CASTLTGNTEAFF
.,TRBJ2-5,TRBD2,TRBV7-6,TGTGCCAGCAGCAAGGGACTAGCGGGGACCGAGTACTTC,CASSKGLAGTEYF
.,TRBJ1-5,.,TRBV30,TGTGCCTGGAGTGTGGGGGGACAGCCCCAGCATTTT,CAWSVGGQPQHF
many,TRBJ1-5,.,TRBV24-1,TGTGCCACCAGTCCCCCAGGGTCTAAGCAGCCCCAGCATTTT,CATSPPGSKQPQHF
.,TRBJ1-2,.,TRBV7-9,TGTGCCAGCAGCTTAGCCCTCGGGCGAGATAACTATGGCTACACCTTC,CASSLALGRDNYGYTF
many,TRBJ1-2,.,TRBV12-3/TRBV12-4,TGTGCCTCATCCCAAGGGGCAGGTGGCTACACCTTC,CASSQGAGGYTF
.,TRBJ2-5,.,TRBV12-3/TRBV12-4,TGTGCCAGCAGTTTTGACAGCCCCATTCGGTACTTC,CASSFDSPIRYF
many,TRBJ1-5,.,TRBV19,TGTGCCACGACGGACGGGAAGAATCAGCCCCAGCATTTT,CATTDGKNQPQHF
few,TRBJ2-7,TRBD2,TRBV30,TGTGCCTGGAGTATAGCGGGGGGCGGCGAGCAGTACTTC,CAWSIAGGGEQYF
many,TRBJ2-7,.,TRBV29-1,TGCAGCGGGATCGTGTACGAGCAGTACTTC,CSGIVYEQYF
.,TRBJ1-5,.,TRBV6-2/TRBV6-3,TGTGCCAATCCCAATCAGCCCCAGCATTTT,CANPNQPQHF
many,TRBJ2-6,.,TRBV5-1,TGCGCCAGCAGCTTGGACCTCCGGAGGGGTGGGGCCAACGTCCTGACTTTC,CASSLDLRRGGANVLTF
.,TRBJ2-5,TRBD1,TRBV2,TGTGCCAGCAAGGGACAGGGGCCAGAGACCCAGTACTTC,CASKGQGPETQYF
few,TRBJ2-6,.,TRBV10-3,TGTGCCATCAGTGAGGGCACTCCCTCTGGGGCCAACGTCCTGACTTTC,CAISEGTPSGANVLTF
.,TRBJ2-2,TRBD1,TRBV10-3,TGTGCCATCAGTACAGACAGGGGGTACGGGGAGCTGTTTTTT,CAISTDRGYGELFF
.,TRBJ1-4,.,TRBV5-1,TGCGCCAGCAGCTTCTCGAGTGCAACTAATGAAAAACTGTTTTTT,CASSFSSATNEKLFF
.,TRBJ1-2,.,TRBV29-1,TGCAGCGCCGTAACAGGGCATGGCTACACCTTC,CSAVTGHGYTF
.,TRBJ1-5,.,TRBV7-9,TGTGCCAGCAGCTCGTCCCCGCAGCCCCAGCATTTT,CASSSSPQPQHF
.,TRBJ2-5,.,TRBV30,TGTGCCTGGAGTACGGTGGGAGAGACCCAGTACTTC,CAWSTVGETQYF
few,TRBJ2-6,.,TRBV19,TGTGCCAGTAGTCCCCCGAAGGGAAGCCTATTTTCTGGGGCCAACGTCCTGACTTTC,CASSPPKGSLFSGANVLTF
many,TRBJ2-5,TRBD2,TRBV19,TGTGCCAGTAGTCCCTGGACTAGCGGGGGAGAGACCCAGTACTTC,CASSPWTSGGETQYF
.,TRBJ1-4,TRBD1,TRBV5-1,TGCGCCAGCAGCAGGGGACAGGGGGCGCGAGAAGAAAAACTGTTTTTT,CASSRGQGAREEKLFF
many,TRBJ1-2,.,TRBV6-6,TGTGCCAGCAGTTATGGAGGGCTCACCTTC,CASSYGGLTF
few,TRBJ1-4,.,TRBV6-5,TGTGCCAGCAGTTACTCGTTCCATGCAACTAATGAAAAACTGTTTTTT,CASSYSFHATNEKLFF
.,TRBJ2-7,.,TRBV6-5,TGTGCCAGCAGTTTTACCGGGACGGTCTACGAGCAGTACTTC,CASSFTGTVYEQYF
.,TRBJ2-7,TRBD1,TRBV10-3,TGTGCCATCAGTCCGGGACAGGGGGCAGGAGAGCAGTACTTC,CAISPGQGAGEQYF
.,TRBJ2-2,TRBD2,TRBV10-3,TGTGCCAGCAGCCAAGACCTCCTTCCGGGACTAGCGGCGAACACCGGGGAGCTGTTTTTT,CASSQDLLPGLAANTGELFF
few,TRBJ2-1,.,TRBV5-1,TGCGCCAGCACGGAGAGGAATGAGCAGTTCTTC,CASTERNEQFF
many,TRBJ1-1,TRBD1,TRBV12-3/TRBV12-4,TGTGCCAGCAGTCTCGGACAGGCCGGACGGTCTGAAGCTTTCTTT,CASSLGQAGRSEAFF
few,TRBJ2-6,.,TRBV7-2,TGTGCCAGCAGTGACGGGACTGGGGCCAACGTCCTGACTTTC,CASSDGTGANVLTF
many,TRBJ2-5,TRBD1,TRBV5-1,TGCGCCAGCAGCTTGTCTGGACAGGGACGGGAGACCCAGTACTTC,CASSLSGQGRETQYF
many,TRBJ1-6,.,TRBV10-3,TGTGCCATCAGGGAAAATAATTCACCCCTCCACTTT,CAIRENNSPLHF
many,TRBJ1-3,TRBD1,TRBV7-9,TGTGCCAGCAGCTTGGAAGGGACAGTTTTCGGAAACACCATATATTTT,CASSLEGTVFGNTIYF
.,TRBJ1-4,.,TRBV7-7,TGTGCTACGAATCGGGGAACTAATGAAAAACTGTTTTTT,CATNRGTNEKLFF
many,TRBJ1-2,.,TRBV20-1,TGCAGTGCTCCACCCCGAGGGGGCTATGGCTACACCTTC,CSAPPRGGYGYTF
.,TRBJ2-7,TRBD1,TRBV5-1,TGCGCCAGCAGCTTAAGGCAGTCCCGGGACAGGGCGGCCGAGCAGTACTTC,CASSLRQSRDRAAEQYF
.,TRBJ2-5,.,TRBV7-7,TGTGCCAGCAGCTCGACTTTTTCTTTACAAGAGGCCCAGTACTTC,CASSSTFSLQEAQYF
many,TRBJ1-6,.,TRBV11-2,TGTGCCAGCAGCTTAGATCGATCACCCCTCCACTTT,CASSLDRSPLHF
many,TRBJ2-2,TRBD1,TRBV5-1,TGCGCCAGCAGCTGGTGGACAGGGACCGGGGAGCTGTTTTTT,CASSWWTGTGELFF
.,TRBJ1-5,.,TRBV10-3,TGTGCCATCAGTGTGAGGGGCGCGGAGACCCAGCATTTT,CAISVRGAETQHF
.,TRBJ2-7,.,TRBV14,TGTGCCAGCAGCCAAGATCAAACTCTCGAGCAGTACTTC,CASSQDQTLEQYF
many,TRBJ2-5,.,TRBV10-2,TGCGCCAGCAGTGAGAGTTCGTCCCAGTACTTC,CASSESSSQYF
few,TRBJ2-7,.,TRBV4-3,TGCGCCAGCAGCCATCGATATTCCGACAGCGTCGAGCAGTACTTC,CASSHRYSDSVEQYF
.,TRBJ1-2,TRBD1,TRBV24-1,TGTGCCACCAGTGATGGACAGGGATTAGGCTACACCTTC,CATSDGQGLGYTF
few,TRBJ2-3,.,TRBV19,TGTGCCAGTAACGCGGGCGACACAGATACGCAGTATTTT,CASNAGDTDTQYF
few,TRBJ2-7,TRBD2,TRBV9,TGTGCCAGCAGCGTAGACCCTCTAGCGGGAGGCTCCTACGAGCAGTACTTC,CASSVDPLAGGSYEQYF
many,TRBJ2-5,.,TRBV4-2,TGTGCCAGCAGCCAAGGGGAGCCCTACCAAGAGACCCAGTACTTC,CASSQGEPYQETQYF
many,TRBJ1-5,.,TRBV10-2,TGCGCCAGCAGTGAGAAGAGGGTGGGTCAGCCCCAGCATTTT,CASSEKRVGQPQHF
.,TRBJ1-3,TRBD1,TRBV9,TGTGCCAGCAGCCTTTGCTCCGGGACAGGGTCTGGAAACACCATATATTTT,CASSLCSGTGSGNTIYF
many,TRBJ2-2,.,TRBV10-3,TGTGCCATCACCGACGGCCCCACCGGGGAGCTGTTTTTT,CAITDGPTGELFF
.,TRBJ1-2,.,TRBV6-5,TGTGCCAGCACCGGGCTGGACACTGCAGATGGGACCCAAGGGGGCTACACCTTC,CASTGLDTADGTQGGYTF
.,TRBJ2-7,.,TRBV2,TGTGCCAGCAGTGAACCGACTAGTGAGCAGTACTTC,CASSEPTSEQYF
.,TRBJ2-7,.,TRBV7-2,TGTGCCTGGATGGGGGTTTCGTACGAGCAGTACTTC,CAWMGVSYEQYF
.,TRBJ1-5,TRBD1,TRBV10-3,TGTGCCACGACAGGGGGCGGTGGCAATCAGCCCCAGCATTTT,CATTGGGGNQPQHF
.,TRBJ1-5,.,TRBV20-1,TGCAGTGCTGCACAGGGTCTTAGCAATCAGCCCCAGCATTTT,CSAAQGLSNQPQHF